This T cell receptor beta chain emerged from a study of blood T cell repertoires in COVID-19. Across the study: The United States, Italy and Spain provided the acute and convalescent COVID-19 samples. PBMCs, B-cell-depleted T cells, or T cells were the source of the cDNA or gDNA that made up the material.

V lost 2 bases, J lost 2 bases, and 4 bases stayed unmatched. The CDR3 totals 16 residues. Germline V CDR1 and CDR2: SGHRS, YFSETQ. Authors' processing steps: The authors estimated nucleated cell counts from reference gene primer amplification. The method was immunoSEQ multiplex PCR; TCRdb's version includes in-frame clones alone and lacks a portion of them. For V, J and clone size, that table is used; D and trimming come from the DNA. The top ten hold 3% to 3.5% of the sample, which has 55,000 or so clones, around three quarters seen once. This clone occurred a few times. The rearrangement links TRBV5-1 to TRBJ1-4; 9 positions match TRBD1. The receptor was isolated from a man aged 60 to 69 with acute or convalescent COVID-19. The sample taken for sequencing was peripheral blood. CDR3 DNA: TGCGCCAGCAGCTTAGGGACAGGGAATACTAATGAAAAACTGTTTTTT. Its protein product is CASSLGTGNTNEKLFF.